The following is a T cell receptor beta chain sequence with its context. Germline CDR1 LNHNV, CDR2 YYDKDF (reference sequence). Deletions cut 0 bases from V and 4 bases from J, with 16 bases between. The CDR3 runs 16 residues. Sequenced by immunoSEQ multiplex PCR; TCRdb stores in-frame clones only, minus some. The table has roughly 150,000 clones, 92% seen once. This entry belongs to a study of T cell responses to AZD1222 COVID-19 vaccine. This sample comprised peripheral blood, obtained 28 days after the second AZD1222 dose. The TCR comes from an adult who received the AZD1222 COVID-19 vaccine. The chain is built from TRBV15 and TRBJ2-7, with TRBD1 as a possible D gene (6 bases). CDR3 DNA: TGTGCCACCAGCAGAGAACCCTACAGGGACCGATACGAGCAGTACTTC. Amino acids: CATSREPYRDRYEQYF.